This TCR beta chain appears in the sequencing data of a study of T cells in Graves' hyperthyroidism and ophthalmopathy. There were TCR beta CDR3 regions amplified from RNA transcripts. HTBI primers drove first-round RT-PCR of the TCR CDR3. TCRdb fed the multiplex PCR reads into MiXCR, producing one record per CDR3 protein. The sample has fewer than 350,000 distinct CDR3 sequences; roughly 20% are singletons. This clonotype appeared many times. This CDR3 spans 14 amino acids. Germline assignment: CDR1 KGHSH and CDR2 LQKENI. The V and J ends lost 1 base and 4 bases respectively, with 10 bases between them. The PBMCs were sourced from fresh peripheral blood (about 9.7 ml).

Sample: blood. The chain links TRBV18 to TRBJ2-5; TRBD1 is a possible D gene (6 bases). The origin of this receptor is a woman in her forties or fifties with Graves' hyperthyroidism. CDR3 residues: CASSPRGLGETQYF. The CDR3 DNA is TGTGCCAGCTCACCACGGGGGCTGGGAGAGACCCAGTACTTC.